This T cell receptor beta chain was identified in a study of blood T cells in healthy people across ages. Study results and caveats: In long-lived donors, naive CD4+ cell counts and diversity exceeded those of aged donors.

The CDR3 is 16 amino acids. Trimming removed 2 bases from V and 0 bases from J, with 13 bases in between. Primed by a sample-barcoded 5' primer and a J-beta primer mix, a second PCR proceeded for about 6 to 11 cycles. Every cDNA molecule bore a tag from a template-switch adaptor containing 12 random nucleotides. From the 5' RACE reads, TCRdb called clonotypes with MiXCR, one entry per CDR3 protein. The sample contains 500,000 to 700,000 distinct CDR3 sequences, 25% to 30% of which appear only once. This clonotype was observed many times. No antigen is known for it. The chain recombines TRBV12-3 or TRBV12-4 with TRBJ1-2, with D tentatively TRBD1 (5 bases). This receptor was taken from a woman of 80 years or more in good health. Sequencing input: blood. The CDR3: CASSLRRTSANYGYTF. Here the CDR3 DNA reads TGTGCCAGCAGTTTAAGACGGACAAGCGCTAACTATGGCTACACCTTC.